The 20 T cell receptor beta chains below were found in one sample sequenced in a study of T cell repertoires in cytomegalovirus infection. TCRdb re-analysed the reads in MiXCR, keeping a single row per CDR3 protein. The sample contains roughly 920,000 distinct CDR3 sequences, 31% of which appear only once. These receptors' targets are unknown. This material consisted of cultured CD8+ T cells from PBMCs, taken from culture after CMV antigen stimulation. All receptors come from a human donor in good health (CMV status not recorded). Some clones in this sample may be carry-over from other donors' samples.

This clonotype was counted at least ten times. This chain joins TRBV7-2 and TRBJ1-1; D ambiguous. The CDR3 has 14 residues. V was cut by 2 bases and J by 3 bases, with 10 bases left in between. Germline V lookup: CDR1 SGHTA, CDR2 FQGNSA. This CDR3 is CASSLRGLDTEAFF. DNA of the CDR3: TGTGCCAGCAGCTTACGCGGGCTAGACACTGAAGCTTTCTTT.

This clonotype was found once. The junction does not match germline at one end; this may be a read error. This chain joins TRBV2 and TRBJ2-5; the D call may be TRBD1 or TRBD2 (5 bases each). This CDR3 has 14 residues. Germline V gene lookup returns CDR1 SNHLY and CDR2 FYNNEI. The CDR3 DNA reads TGTGTCAGCAACTCGGGACCGGCGACGGAGACCCAGTACTTC. Translated: CVSNSGPATETQYF. Full variable domain (outside the CDR3, taken from reference TRBV2 and TRBJ2-5): EPEVTQTPSHQVTQMGQEVILRCVPISNHLYFYWYRQILGQKVEFLVSFYNNEISEKSEIFDDQFSVERPDGSNFTLKIRSTKLEDSAMYFCVSNSGPATETQYFGPGTRLLVL.

This clonotype was detected ten times or more. The chain combines TRBV7-2 with TRBJ2-7; D possibly corresponds to TRBD2 (6 bases). The CDR3 sequence is 14 residues long. The V gene's germline CDR1 is SGHTA and CDR2 FQGNSA. The V gene lost 5 bases and the J gene lost 2 bases, with 13 bases spanning the gap. CDR3 sequence (DNA): TGTGCCAGCAGCGGCGGGAACCAGGCCTACGAGCAGTACGTC. Translated, it gives CASSGGNQAYEQYV.

The chain uses TRBV29-1 and TRBJ1-1; D gene ambiguous. V dropped 4 bases and J dropped 0 bases, with 9 bases sitting between them. This CDR3 is built from 13 residues. The germline gives CDR1 SQVTM, CDR2 ANQGSEA. CDR3 residues: CSVGGELNTEAFF. In nucleotides, the CDR3 is TGCAGCGTTGGAGGAGAATTGAACACTGAAGCTTTCTTT.

Only a few counts were recorded for this clonotype. This CDR3 is CASSLGGVGYNEQFF. The CDR3 nucleotides are TGTGCCAGCAGTTTAGGGGGGGTAGGGTACAATGAGCAGTTCTTC. The rearrangement joins TRBV12-3 or TRBV12-4 to TRBJ2-1; possibly TRBD2 for D (6 bases). The CDR3 consists of 15 residues. Trimming took 1 base from V and 4 from J, leaving 11 bases between them.

This clonotype was seen only a few times. This chain connects TRBV6-1 to TRBJ2-1, with D possibly TRBD2 on 5 matching bases. The CDR3 consists of 13 residues. Germline CDR1 MNHNS, CDR2 SASEGT. V shed 1 base and J shed 7 bases, with 8 bases lying between them. The chain's CDR3 is CASSEVRVNEQFF. CDR3 bases: TGTGCCAGCAGTGAAGTGCGGGTGAATGAGCAGTTCTTC.

As regards this clonotype: The missing conserved phenylalanine or tryptophan at the end of this CDR3 makes a read error likely. The V gene is TRBV7-8, the J gene TRBJ2-5; D gene ambiguous. The germline V gene has CDR1 SGHVS and CDR2 FQNEAQ. V lost 1 base and J 5 bases, leaving 5 bases between the germline ends. This CDR3 comprises 12 residues. CDR3 sequence (DNA): TGTGCCAGCAGCTTAGGAAGGGAGACCCAGTACTCC. It specifies CASSLGRETQYS.

The chain uses TRBV4-2 and TRBJ1-2; D perhaps matches TRBD1 (5 bases). Deletions cut 3 bases from V and 4 bases from J, with 9 bases between. Germline CDR1 reads LGHNA; CDR2 reads YNFKEQ. CDR3 length: 13 amino acids. CDR3 sequence reads: CASSQGESYGYTF. The CDR3 bases are TGTGCCAGCAGCCAGGGGGAAAGCTATGGCTACACCTTC.

This chain connects TRBV5-6 to TRBJ1-5; perhaps TRBD1 as D (6 bases). CDR3 length: 13 residues. Per the germline V gene, CDR1 is SGHDT and CDR2 is YYEEEE. V was trimmed by 3 bases and J by 10 bases, leaving 14 bases between them. In nucleotides, the CDR3 is TGTGCCAGCAGCTCGTGGGCGGGACACCCCCAGCATTTT. Protein product: CASSSWAGHPQHF.

The chain has TRBV9 and TRBJ1-5, with D possibly TRBD1 on 5 matching bases. Trimming cost V 4 bases and J 3 bases, with 14 bases left between them. The CDR3 runs 15 residues. Germline V lookup: CDR1 SGDLS, CDR2 YYNGEE. CDR3 in DNA: TGTGCCAGCAGCCCCCAGGACAATTCCAATCAGCCCCAGCATTTT. This sequence encodes CASSPQDNSNQPQHF.

V and J are TRBV6-2 or TRBV6-3 and TRBJ1-1; D is unresolved. Germline V CDR1 and CDR2: MNHEY, SVGEGT. Deletions cut 0 bases from V and 4 bases from J, with 9 bases between. This CDR3 has 14 residues. Here the CDR3 reads CASSYSPDSTEAFF. Written as DNA, the CDR3 is TGTGCCAGCAGTTACTCTCCAGATTCCACTGAAGCTTTCTTT.

This clonotype has only a few counts. In DNA form, the CDR3 reads TGTGCCAGCAGTGATGGGGCTGGTAATTCACCCCTCCACTTT. Amino acid sequence: CASSDGAGNSPLHF. The chain has TRBV25-1 and TRBJ1-6; a weak D match, TRBD1 (5 bases). The CDR3 loop spans 14 amino acids. Trimming pared 3 bases from V and 6 bases from J, leaving 9 bases between. Germline CDR1 is MGHDK and CDR2 is SYGVNS.

There are a few counts of this clonotype. V is TRBV7-9 and J is TRBJ2-4; tentative D call: TRBD1 (6 bases). V lost 5 bases and J 3 bases, leaving 17 bases between the germline ends. The CDR3 has 16 amino acids. Germline V gene data show CDR1 as SEHNR and CDR2 as FQNEAQ (reference sequence). The CDR3 is CASSHRQAPGKNIQYF. CDR3 DNA sequence: TGTGCCAGCAGCCACCGACAGGCCCCCGGCAAAAACATTCAGTACTTC.

Remarks on this clonotype: Being one base from a much bigger clone, this may be a read error. The rearrangement links TRBV6-5 to TRBJ2-7; possible D gene TRBD2, 5 bases. There are 13 residues in the CDR3. Per the germline V gene, CDR1 is MNHEY and CDR2 is SVGAGI. Here the CDR3 reads CASSRGRAYERYF. CDR3 sequence (DNA): TGTGCCAGCAGCCGGGGTAGGGCCTACGAGCGGTACTTC.

This clonotype turned up a few times. This chain links TRBV6-2 or TRBV6-3 with TRBJ2-7; D not resolved. The CDR3 is made up of 14 amino acids. V was clipped by 3 bases and J by 2 bases, with 11 bases between them. Germline V lookup: CDR1 MNHEY, CDR2 SVGEGT. This CDR3 reads CASSYIGQTYEQYV. The DNA for the CDR3 is TGTGCCAGCAGTTATATTGGCCAGACCTACGAGCAGTACGTC.

The chain links TRBV24-1 to TRBJ1-2; D may be TRBD1 (5 bases). Germline V gives CDR1 KGHDR, CDR2 SFDVKD. V gave up 4 bases and J gave up 7 bases, with 15 bases separating them. The CDR3 has 14 residues. CDR3 coding DNA: TGTGCCACCAGTGAATCTACAGGAACTGCTGGCTACACCTTC. Protein: CATSESTGTAGYTF.

The V call is TRBV7-6, the J call TRBJ2-5; TRBD1 or TRBD2 may be the D gene (5 bases each). The CDR3 is 14 residues long. The germline gives CDR1 SGHVS, CDR2 FNYEAQ. V gave up 6 bases and J gave up 2 bases, with 13 bases separating them. CDR3: CASSFRDGQETQYF. The CDR3 coding sequence is TGTGCCAGCAGTTTTCGGGACGGTCAAGAGACCCAGTACTTC.

CDR3 residues: CASSLLDYNSPLHF. CDR3 coding DNA: TGTGCCAGCAGTTTACTAGACTATAATTCACCCCTCCACTTT. This chain uses TRBV28 with TRBJ1-6; D call uncertain. This CDR3 is 14 amino acids long. Germline V lookup: CDR1 MDHEN, CDR2 SYDVKM. V lost 2 bases and J 3 bases, leaving 5 bases between the germline ends.

A few counts support this clonotype. The chain is built from TRBV6-5 and TRBJ1-4, with D perhaps matching TRBD1 (6 bases). Trimming cost V 8 bases and J 7 bases, with 14 bases left between them. The CDR3 runs to 13 residues. Germline assignment: CDR1 MNHEY and CDR2 SVGAGI. The CDR3 sequence: CASAEGDFEKLFF. The CDR3 nucleotides are TGTGCCAGCGCCGAGGGGGACTTTGAAAAACTGTTTTTT.

The V and J genes are TRBV20-1 and TRBJ1-5; no reliable D call. Germline V gene sequence: CDR1 DFQATT, CDR2 SNEGSKA (reference sequence). V was clipped by 4 bases and J by 0 bases, with 13 bases between them. This CDR3 is 15 amino acids long. The DNA for the CDR3 is TGCAGTGCTATGAGTAACGGGATTAGCAATCAGCCCCAGCATTTT. Translating it yields CSAMSNGISNQPQHF.